This T cell receptor (beta chain) was identified in a study of blood T cell repertoires in COVID-19. CDR1 is LGHDT and CDR2 is YNNKEL in the germline V gene (reference sequence). Trimming cost V 6 bases and J 7 bases; bases outside gene matches: 13. This CDR3 is built from 16 residues. Profiling relied on immunoSEQ multiplex PCR, and the TCRdb table lists in-frame clones only, not all of them. Among about 280,000 clones listed, about nine tenths were seen once. What was sequenced was peripheral blood. This TCR was sampled from a woman in her 30s with COVID-19, enrolled during active disease. V usage is TRBV3-1 (or the pseudogene TRBV3-2) and J usage is TRBJ1-4; TRBD1 agrees at 8 bases. CDR3 in amino acids: CASSFRGRPPTEKLFF. The DNA for the CDR3 is TGTGCCAGCAGTTTCAGGGGGCGACCCCCAACTGAAAAACTGTTTTTT.